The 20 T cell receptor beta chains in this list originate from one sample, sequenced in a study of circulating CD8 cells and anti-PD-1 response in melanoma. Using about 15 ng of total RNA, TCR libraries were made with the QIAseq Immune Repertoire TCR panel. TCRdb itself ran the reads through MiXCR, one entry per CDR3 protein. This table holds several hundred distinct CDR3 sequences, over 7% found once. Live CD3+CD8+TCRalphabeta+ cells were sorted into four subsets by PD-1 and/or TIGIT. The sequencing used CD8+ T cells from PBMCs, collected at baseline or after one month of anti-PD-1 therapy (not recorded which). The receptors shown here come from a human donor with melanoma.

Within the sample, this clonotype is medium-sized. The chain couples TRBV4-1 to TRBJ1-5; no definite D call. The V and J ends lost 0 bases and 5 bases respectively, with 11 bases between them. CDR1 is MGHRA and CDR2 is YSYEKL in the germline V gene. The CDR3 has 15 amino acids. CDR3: CASSQESNGDQPQHF. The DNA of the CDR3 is TGCGCCAGCAGCCAAGAGTCGAACGGAGATCAGCCCCAGCATTTT.

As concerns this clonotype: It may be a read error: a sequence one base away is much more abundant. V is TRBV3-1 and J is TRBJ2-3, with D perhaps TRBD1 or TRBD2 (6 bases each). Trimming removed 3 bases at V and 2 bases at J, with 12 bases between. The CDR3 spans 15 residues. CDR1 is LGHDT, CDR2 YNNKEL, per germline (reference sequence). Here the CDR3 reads CASSQFGGNTDTQYF. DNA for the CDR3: TGTGCCAGCAGCCAGTTCGGGGGCAACACAGATACGCAGTATTTT.

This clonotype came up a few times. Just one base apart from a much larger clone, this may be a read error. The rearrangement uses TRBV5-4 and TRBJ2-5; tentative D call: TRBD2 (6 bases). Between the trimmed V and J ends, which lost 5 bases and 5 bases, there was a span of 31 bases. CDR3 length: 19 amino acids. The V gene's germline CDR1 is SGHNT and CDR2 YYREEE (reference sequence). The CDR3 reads CASRRNTGTGGAEEETQYF. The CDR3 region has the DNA TGTGCCAGCAGGCGTAACACCGGGACTGGCGGGGCGGAGGAGGAGACCCAGTACTTC.

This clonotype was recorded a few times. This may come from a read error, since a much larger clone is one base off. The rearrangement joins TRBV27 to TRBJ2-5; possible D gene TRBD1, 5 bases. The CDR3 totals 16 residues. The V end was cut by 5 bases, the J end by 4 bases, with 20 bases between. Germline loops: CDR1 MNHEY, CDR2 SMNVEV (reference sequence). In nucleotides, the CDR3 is TGTGCCAGCAGTATAGGGTACAGGCCCCAGGGAGAGACCCAGTACTTC. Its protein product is CASSIGYRPQGETQYF.

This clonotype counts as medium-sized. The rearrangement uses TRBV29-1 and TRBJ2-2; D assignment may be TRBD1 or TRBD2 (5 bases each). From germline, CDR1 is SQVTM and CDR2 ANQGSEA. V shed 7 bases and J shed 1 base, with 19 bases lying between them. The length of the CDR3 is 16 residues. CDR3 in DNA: TGCAGCGCCCAAGGGACGGACGGAGGGAACACCGGGGAGCTGTTTTTT. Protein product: CSAQGTDGGNTGELFF.

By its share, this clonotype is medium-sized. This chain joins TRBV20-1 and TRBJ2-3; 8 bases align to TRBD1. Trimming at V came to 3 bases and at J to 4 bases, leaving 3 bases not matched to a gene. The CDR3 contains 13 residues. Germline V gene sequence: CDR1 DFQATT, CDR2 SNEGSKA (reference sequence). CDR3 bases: TGCAGTGCTAGGGTACAGGGGGCAGATACGCAGTATTTT. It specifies CSARVQGADTQYF.

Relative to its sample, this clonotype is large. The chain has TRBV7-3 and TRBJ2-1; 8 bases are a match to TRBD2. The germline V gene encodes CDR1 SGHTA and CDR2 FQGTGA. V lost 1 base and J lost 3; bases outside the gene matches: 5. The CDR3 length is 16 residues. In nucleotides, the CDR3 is TGTGCCAGCAGCTTAAGGCTGAGCGGGGGCTACAATGAGCAGTTCTTC. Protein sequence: CASSLRLSGGYNEQFF.

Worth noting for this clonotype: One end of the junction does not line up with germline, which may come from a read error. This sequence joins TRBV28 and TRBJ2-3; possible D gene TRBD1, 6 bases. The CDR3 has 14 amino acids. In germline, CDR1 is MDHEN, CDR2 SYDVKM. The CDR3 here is CASSFLSGADRQYF. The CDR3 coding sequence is TGTGCCAGCAGTTTTTTATCAGGGGCAGATAGGCAGTATTTT.

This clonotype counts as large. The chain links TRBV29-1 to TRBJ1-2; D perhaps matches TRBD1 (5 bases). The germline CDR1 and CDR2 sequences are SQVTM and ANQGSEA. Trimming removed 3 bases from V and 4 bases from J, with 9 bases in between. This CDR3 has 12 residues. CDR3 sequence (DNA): TGCAGCGTTGACGGGGGACTCTATGGCTACACCTTC. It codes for CSVDGGLYGYTF.

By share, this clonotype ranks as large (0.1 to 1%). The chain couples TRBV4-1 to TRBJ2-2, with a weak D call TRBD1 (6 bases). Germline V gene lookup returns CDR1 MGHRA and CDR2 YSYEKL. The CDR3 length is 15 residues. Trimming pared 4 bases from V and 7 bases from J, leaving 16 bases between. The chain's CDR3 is CASSLRGTTDGELFF. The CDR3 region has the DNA TGCGCCAGCAGCCTTCGTGGGACAACCGACGGGGAGCTGTTTTTT.

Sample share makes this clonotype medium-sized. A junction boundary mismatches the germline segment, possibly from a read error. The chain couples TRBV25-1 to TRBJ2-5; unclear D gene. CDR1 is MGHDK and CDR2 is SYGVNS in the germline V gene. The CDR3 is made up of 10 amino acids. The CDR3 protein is CARLVETRYF. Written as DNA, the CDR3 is TGTGCCAGGTTGGTGGAGACCCGGTACTTC.

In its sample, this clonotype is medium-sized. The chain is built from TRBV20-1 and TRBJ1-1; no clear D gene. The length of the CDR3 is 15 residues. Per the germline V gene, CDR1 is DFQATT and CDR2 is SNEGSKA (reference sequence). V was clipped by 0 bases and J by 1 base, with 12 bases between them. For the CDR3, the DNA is TGCAGTGCTAGAGATCCGAACGCTTGGAACACTGAAGCTTTCTTT. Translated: CSARDPNAWNTEAFF.

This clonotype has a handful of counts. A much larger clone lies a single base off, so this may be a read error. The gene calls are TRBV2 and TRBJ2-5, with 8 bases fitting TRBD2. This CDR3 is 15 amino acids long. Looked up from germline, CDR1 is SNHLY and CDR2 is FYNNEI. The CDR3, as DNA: TGTGCCAGCAGTGTTAGCGGGGATTCACAAGAGGCCCAGTACTTC. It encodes CASSVSGDSQEAQYF.

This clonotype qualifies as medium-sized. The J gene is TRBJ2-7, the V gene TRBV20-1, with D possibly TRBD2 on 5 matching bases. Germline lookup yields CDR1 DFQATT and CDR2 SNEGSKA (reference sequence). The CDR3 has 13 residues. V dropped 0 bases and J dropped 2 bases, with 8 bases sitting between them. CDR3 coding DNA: TGCAGTGCTAGAGATGAACTAGCCTACGAGCAGTACTTC. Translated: CSARDELAYEQYF.

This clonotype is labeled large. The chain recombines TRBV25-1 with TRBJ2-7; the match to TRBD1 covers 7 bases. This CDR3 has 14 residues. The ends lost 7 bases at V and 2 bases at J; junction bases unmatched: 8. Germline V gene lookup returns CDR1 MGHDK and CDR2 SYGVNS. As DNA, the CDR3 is TGTGCCAGCACCGGAGAGCAGGGGGCCTACGAGCAGTACTTC. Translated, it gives CASTGEQGAYEQYF.

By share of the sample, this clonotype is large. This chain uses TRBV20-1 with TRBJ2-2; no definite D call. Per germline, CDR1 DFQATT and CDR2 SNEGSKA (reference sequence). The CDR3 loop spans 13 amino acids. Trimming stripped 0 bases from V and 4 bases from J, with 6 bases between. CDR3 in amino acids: CSARDITTGELFF. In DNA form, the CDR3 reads TGCAGTGCTAGAGATATAACCACCGGGGAGCTGTTTTTT.

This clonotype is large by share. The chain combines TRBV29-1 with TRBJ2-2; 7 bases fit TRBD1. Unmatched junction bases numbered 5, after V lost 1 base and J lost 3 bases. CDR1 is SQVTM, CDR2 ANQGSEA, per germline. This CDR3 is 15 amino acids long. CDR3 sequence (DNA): TGCAGCGTTGAAGGCAGGGGGTTGCACACCGGGGAGCTGTTTTTT. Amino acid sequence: CSVEGRGLHTGELFF.

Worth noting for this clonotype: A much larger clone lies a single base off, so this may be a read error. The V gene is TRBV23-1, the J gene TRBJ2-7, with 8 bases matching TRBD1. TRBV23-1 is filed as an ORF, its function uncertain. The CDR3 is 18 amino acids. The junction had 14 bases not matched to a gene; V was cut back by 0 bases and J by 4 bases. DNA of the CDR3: TGCGCCAGCAGTCAATCGCCCCCCCGGGGACAGGAGGGGTACGAGCAGTACTTC. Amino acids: CASSQSPPRGQEGYEQYF.

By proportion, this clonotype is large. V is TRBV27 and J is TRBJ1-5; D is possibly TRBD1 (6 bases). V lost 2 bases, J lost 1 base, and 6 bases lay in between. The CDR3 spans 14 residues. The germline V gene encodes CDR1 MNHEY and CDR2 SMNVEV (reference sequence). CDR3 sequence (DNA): TGTGCCAGCAGTTTAGGACAGAGCAATCAGCCCCAGCATTTT. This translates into CASSLGQSNQPQHF.

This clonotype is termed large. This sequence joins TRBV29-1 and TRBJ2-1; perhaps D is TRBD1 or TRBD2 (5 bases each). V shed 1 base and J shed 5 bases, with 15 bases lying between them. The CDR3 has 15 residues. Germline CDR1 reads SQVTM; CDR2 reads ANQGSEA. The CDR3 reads CSVEVWGSGNNEQFF. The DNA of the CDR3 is TGCAGCGTTGAAGTTTGGGGGTCGGGGAACAATGAGCAGTTCTTC.